This is a list of T cell receptor beta chains from one sample in a study of shared clonotypes between healthy human individuals. Clones were read by immunoSEQ multiplex PCR, and TCRdb kept only the in-frame ones, dropping some. The profile shows about 450,000 clones, about 80% of them singletons. Sequenced material: PBMCs. The receptors shown here come from a woman in her forties in good health. Some clones in this sample may be carry-over from other donors' samples. CDR3s include the opening cysteine and the closing phenylalanine or tryptophan. The D gene is left open where the match is weak. Size is omitted from some rows. Given values are once, few, many or a class for expanded clones.

clone_size,v_call,j_call,d_call,cdr3_aa,cdr3_nt
NA,TRBV6-4,TRBJ1-1,NA,CASSDSVNTEAFF,TGTGCCAGCAGTGACTCGGTTAACACTGAAGCTTTCTTT
NA,TRBV2,TRBJ1-1,TRBD1,CASKGQQNTEAFF,TGTGCCAGCAAGGGACAGCAGAACACTGAAGCTTTCTTT
NA,TRBV7-9,TRBJ2-7,NA,CASSPERKSYEQYF,TGTGCCAGCAGCCCCGAGAGGAAATCCTACGAGCAGTACTTC
once,TRBV21-1,TRBJ2-6,NA,CASSEEEARGANVLTF,TGTGCCAGCAGCGAGGAGGAGGCGAGGGGGGCCAACGTCCTGACTTTC
NA,TRBV7-3,TRBJ2-1,NA,CASSLRAVRTDEQFF,TGTGCCAGCAGCTTAAGGGCAGTAAGAACTGATGAGCAGTTCTTC
NA,TRBV28,TRBJ2-5,NA,CASSRLLGASGETQYF,TGTGCCAGCAGTCGACTATTAGGGGCCTCGGGGGAGACCCAGTACTTC
NA,TRBV30,TRBJ1-1,NA,CAWSRFGTVNTEAFF,TGTGCCTGGAGTCGATTCGGGACGGTGAACACTGAAGCTTTCTTT
NA,TRBV6-4,TRBJ1-5,NA,CASSVDSNQPQHF,TGTGCCAGCAGTGTCGACAGTAATCAGCCCCAGCATTTT
NA,TRBV27,TRBJ1-1,NA,CASSSREGVSSAFF,TGTGCCAGCAGTTCGCGTGAGGGGGTAAGCTCAGCTTTCTTT
NA,TRBV28,TRBJ1-1,NA,CASRGGNTEAFF,TGTGCCAGCAGAGGGGGGAACACTGAAGCTTTCTTT
NA,TRBV4-2,TRBJ2-5,TRBD1,CASSQGTGAQETQYF,TGTGCCAGCAGCCAAGGGACAGGAGCCCAAGAGACCCAGTACTTC
NA,TRBV25-1,TRBJ2-7,NA,CATSRQAAFYEQYF,TGTGCCACCTCACGACAGGCCGCCTTCTACGAGCAGTACTTC
NA,TRBV6-5,TRBJ2-2,TRBD1,CASSGQGWGAGELFF,TGTGCCAGCAGCGGACAGGGGTGGGGTGCCGGGGAGCTGTTTTTT
NA,TRBV19,TRBJ2-1,NA,CASSPKGRQKYNEQFF,TGTGCCAGTAGTCCCAAGGGACGGCAGAAATACAATGAGCAGTTCTTC
NA,TRBV7-3,TRBJ2-3,NA,CASSLTGERTDTQYF,TGTGCCAGCAGCTTAACGGGCGAAAGGACAGATACGCAGTATTTT
few,TRBV29-1,TRBJ1-1,TRBD1,CSVNLGQGLGEAFF,TGCAGCGTAAACCTCGGACAGGGGTTGGGTGAAGCTTTCTTT
few,TRBV5-1,TRBJ2-5,TRBD2,CASSPGTSAHQETQYF,TGCGCCAGCAGCCCCGGGACTAGCGCCCACCAAGAGACCCAGTACTTC
NA,TRBV7-9,TRBJ2-1,TRBD2,CASSLRRLAGGRDEQFF,TGTGCCAGCAGCTTAAGGCGGCTAGCGGGAGGAAGGGATGAGCAGTTCTTC
NA,TRBV7-9,TRBJ2-1,TRBD2,CASSSLTSGYNEQFF,TGTGCCAGCAGCTCCTTGACTAGCGGATACAATGAGCAGTTCTTC
once,TRBV18,TRBJ1-1,NA,CASSPGKGTEAFF,TGTGCCAGCTCACCGGGGAAGGGCACTGAAGCTTTCTTT
NA,TRBV5-8,TRBJ1-1,NA,CASRGQLNTEAFF,TGTGCCAGCCGAGGACAGCTGAACACTGAAGCTTTCTTT
NA,TRBV10-2,TRBJ1-5,NA,CASSGAAEGYQPQHF,TGCGCCAGCAGCGGAGCGGCCGAGGGCTATCAGCCCCAGCATTTT
NA,TRBV5-6,TRBJ2-7,TRBD2,CASSLATSGRYEQYF,TGTGCCAGCAGCTTGGCGACTAGCGGGAGATACGAGCAGTACTTC
few,TRBV28,TRBJ2-7,TRBD2,CASSTGTTVYEQYF,TGTGCCAGCTCCACCGGGACTACCGTCTACGAGCAGTACTTC
NA,TRBV10-3,TRBJ2-7,TRBD2,CAISETGTSGSYEQYF,TGTGCCATCAGTGAGACCGGGACTAGCGGATCCTACGAGCAGTACTTC
NA,TRBV27,TRBJ2-3,TRBD1,CASSPGEQGADTQYF,TGTGCCAGCAGCCCGGGAGAACAGGGGGCAGATACGCAGTATTTT
NA,TRBV6-6,TRBJ2-2,NA,CASSAGANTGELFF,TGTGCCAGCAGCGCGGGCGCGAACACCGGGGAGCTGTTTTTT
NA,TRBV5-4,TRBJ1-2,NA,CASSLDSGNGYTF,TGTGCCAGCAGCTTGGATTCAGGGAATGGCTACACCTTC
many,TRBV5-1,TRBJ2-5,TRBD2,CASSLEASGQETQYF,TGCGCCAGCAGCTTGGAGGCTAGCGGACAAGAGACCCAGTACTTC